The 26 T cell receptor beta chains below all came from one sample that was sequenced in a study of T cells in Graves' hyperthyroidism and ophthalmopathy. RNA transcripts gave rise to amplified TCR beta CDR3 regions. First-round RT-PCR of the TCR CDR3 relied on the HTBI primer set. Each CDR3 protein gets one entry after TCRdb re-called the multiplex PCR reads with MiXCR. Among a few hundred thousand distinct CDR3 sequences listed, roughly 14% were seen once. Sequenced sample: blood. The receptors were sampled from a woman aged 18-29 years with Graves' hyperthyroidism.

In its sample, this clonotype was seen many times. The chain carries TRBV14 and TRBJ1-4, with D unclear. CDR3 length: 14 residues. Trimming removed 1 base from V and 6 bases from J, with 9 bases in between. The germline CDR1 and CDR2 sequences are SGHDN and FVKESK. The CDR3 spells CASSQGVRDEKLFF. CDR3 nucleotides: TGTGCCAGCAGCCAAGGAGTGAGGGATGAAAAACTGTTTTTT.

Many counts were recorded for this clonotype. The chain has TRBV3-1 and TRBJ2-2; 15 nucleotides agree with TRBD2. J lost 5 bases, V lost 3 bases, and 1 base had no gene match. Germline V gives CDR1 LGHDT, CDR2 YNNKEL (reference sequence). The CDR3 is 16 residues long. The CDR3 nucleotides are TGTGCCAGCAGCCACGGGACTAGCGGGAGGACCGGGGAGCTGTTTTTT. Residues: CASSHGTSGRTGELFF.

The table lists this clonotype with many counts. V gene TRBV20-1 combines with J gene TRBJ2-3; 8 bases are shared with TRBD2. The CDR3 loop spans 17 amino acids. Germline CDR1 reads DFQATT; CDR2 reads SNEGSKA (reference sequence). V was clipped by 1 base and J by 6 bases; unmatched bases: 15. This CDR3 reads CSARVPSGSSVVDTQYF. DNA of the CDR3: TGCAGTGCTAGAGTCCCCAGCGGGAGCTCTGTTGTGGATACGCAGTATTTT.

This sequence joins TRBV24-1 and TRBJ2-2, with a possible D match to TRBD2 (6 bases). V was clipped by 10 bases and J by 0 bases, with 11 bases between them. This CDR3 contains 14 residues. Germline values: CDR1 KGHDR, CDR2 SFDVKD. The CDR3 loop is CATGGAANTGELFF. CDR3 bases: TGTGCCACTGGAGGGGCCGCGAACACCGGGGAGCTGTTTTTT.

This clonotype was counted only a few times. This chain uses TRBV9 with TRBJ2-1; 14 bases are shared with TRBD2. Germline CDR1 SGDLS, CDR2 YYNGEE. CDR3 length: 15 residues. V lost 6 bases and J lost 6; bases outside the gene matches: 5. The CDR3 sequence: CASTHGTSGGNEQFF. DNA for the CDR3: TGTGCCAGCACCCACGGGACTAGCGGGGGCAATGAGCAGTTCTTC.

The rearrangement links TRBV14 to TRBJ2-5, with D hard to call. CDR3 length equals 13 residues. CDR1 SGHDN and CDR2 FVKESK come from the germline V gene. Trimming left V 2 bases short and J 5 bases short, with 9 bases between. This CDR3 reads CASSQNTVETQYF. The CDR3 nucleotides read TGTGCCAGCAGCCAAAACACGGTCGAGACCCAGTACTTC.

This clonotype showed up many times. The chain uses TRBV19 and TRBJ1-5; D unclear. The CDR3 is 15 amino acids. V lost 3 bases and J lost 7, with 16 bases in between. Germline V gene sequence: CDR1 LNHDA, CDR2 SQIVND (reference sequence). The CDR3 loop reads CASSIFGSRFQPQHF. The DNA of the CDR3 is TGTGCCAGTAGTATTTTTGGCAGTCGCTTCCAGCCCCAGCATTTT.

At least ten counts were recorded for this clonotype. The chain is built from TRBV29-1 and TRBJ1-1; no reliable D call. The V gene's germline CDR1 is SQVTM and CDR2 ANQGSEA. V was shortened by 7 bases and J by 1 base, with 13 bases between the two germline ends. CDR3 length: 13 residues. CDR3 nucleotide sequence: TGCAGCGCCGGGAAGGAGAGGAACACTGAAGCTTTCTTT. Protein product: CSAGKERNTEAFF.

This clonotype has ten or more counts. The chain combines TRBV12-3 or TRBV12-4 with TRBJ2-7; TRBD2 matches 10 bases. This CDR3 comprises 17 residues. The V segment lost 5 bases and the J segment 4 bases; nucleotides outside the gene matches: 14. The CDR3 region is CASSLRLAGASRYEQYF. CDR3 coding DNA: TGTGCCAGCAGTCTCCGGCTAGCGGGAGCAAGTCGGTACGAGCAGTACTTC.

The table lists this clonotype with many counts. The rearrangement uses TRBV24-1 and TRBJ2-1; 14 bases align to TRBD2. V shed 9 bases, J shed 6 bases, and the junction held 0 bases outside the gene matches. Germline V gene data show CDR1 as KGHDR and CDR2 as SFDVKD. The CDR3 is made up of 13 amino acids. The CDR3 spells CATGLAGGNEQFF. The CDR3 DNA follows: TGTGCCACCGGACTAGCGGGAGGCAATGAGCAGTTCTTC.

The rearrangement uses TRBV20-1 and TRBJ2-5, with 13 bases aligning to TRBD2. V shed 1 base, J shed 4 bases, and the junction held 9 bases outside the gene matches. This CDR3 region has 17 residues. Germline values: CDR1 DFQATT, CDR2 SNEGSKA (reference sequence). CDR3 in DNA: TGCAGTGCTAGAGGTTCCGGGGGGACTAGCGGGATAGAGACCCAGTACTTC. Protein: CSARGSGGTSGIETQYF.

This clonotype appeared many times. The chain recombines TRBV13 with TRBJ2-1; TRBD2 agrees at 9 bases. The CDR3 has 15 amino acids. Germline CDR1 PRHDT, CDR2 FYEKMQ (reference sequence). J lost 7 bases, V lost 5 bases, and 9 bases had no gene match. CDR3 nucleotides: TGTGCCAGCAGCCCCCGGCCTAGCGGGATTAATGAGCAGTTCTTC. It translates to CASSPRPSGINEQFF. The full variable domain, with the rest looked up from reference TRBV13 and TRBJ2-1, is AAGVIQSPRHLIKEKRETATLKCYPIPRHDTVYWYQQGPGQDPQFLISFYEKMQSDKGSIPDRFSAQQFSDYHSELNMSSLELGDSALYFCASSPRPSGINEQFFGPGTRLTVL.

As regards this clonotype: A read error is possible here, since a much larger clone lies one base away. The CDR3 DNA sequence: TGTACCACCAGTGCCGGGACAGGAGGGAACACTGAAGCTTTCTTT. This translates into CTTSAGTGGNTEAFF. The rearrangement joins TRBV24-1 to TRBJ1-1; TRBD1 agrees at 8 bases. The CDR3 runs 15 residues. CDR1 and CDR2 from the germline V gene are KGHDR and SFDVKD.

This clonotype has at least ten counts. J is TRBJ1-5 and V is TRBV30; 9 bases agree with TRBD1. The germline CDR1 and CDR2 sequences are GTSNPN and SVGIG (reference sequence). The CDR3 has 15 amino acids. V shed 3 bases, J shed 4 bases, and the junction held 7 bases outside the gene matches. CDR3 residues: CAWRNGGTGNQPQHF. CDR3 DNA: TGTGCCTGGAGGAATGGAGGGACAGGGAATCAGCCCCAGCATTTT.

This clonotype has more than one count but fewer than ten. This chain's CDR3 is CSAASSYEQYV. DNA for the CDR3: TGCAGTGCTGCAAGCTCCTACGAGCAGTACGTC. The V gene is TRBV20-1, the J gene TRBJ2-7; D ambiguous. V lost 5 bases and J 0 bases, leaving 5 bases between the germline ends. The CDR3 length is 11 residues. From germline, CDR1 is DFQATT and CDR2 SNEGSKA (reference sequence).

This clonotype was counted only a few times. The V and J genes are TRBV7-8 and TRBJ1-4; 10 bases fit TRBD1. The CDR3 contains 16 residues. CDR1 is SGHVS and CDR2 is FQNEAQ in the germline V gene. V gave up 5 bases and J gave up 0 bases; unmatched junction bases: 3. The CDR3 spells CASSRTGGATNEKLFF. The CDR3 DNA is TGTGCCAGCAGCCGGACAGGGGGGGCAACTAATGAAAAACTGTTTTTT.

This clonotype appeared many times. The V call is TRBV6-1, the J call TRBJ2-1; D may be TRBD2 (5 bases). The V end lost 5 bases, the J end lost 3 bases, and 11 bases lay between the germline ends. The CDR3 consists of 14 residues. Per germline, CDR1 MNHNS and CDR2 SASEGT. The CDR3, as DNA: TGTGCCAGCAGTCCTAGCAATAGCTACAATGAGCAGTTCTTC. This translates into CASSPSNSYNEQFF.

J is TRBJ2-6 and V is TRBV29-1, with D perhaps TRBD2 (5 bases). This CDR3 comprises 14 residues. The ends were cut back, 3 bases at V and 2 bases at J, with 8 bases in the middle. Germline V lookup: CDR1 SQVTM, CDR2 ANQGSEA. The CDR3 sequence: CSVDPGAGANVLTF. DNA for the CDR3: TGCAGCGTTGACCCCGGGGCTGGGGCCAACGTCCTGACTTTC.

The gene calls are TRBV30 and TRBJ2-3, with 12 nucleotides matching TRBD2. After removal of 7 bases from V and 6 bases from J, the junction contained 14 bases not matched to a gene. The CDR3 length is 16 residues. CDR1 is GTSNPN and CDR2 is SVGIG in the germline V gene (reference sequence). CDR3 DNA sequence: TGTGCCTTCGAGACCCTAGCGGGAGGGCCGGTCGATACGCAGTATTTT. Protein sequence: CAFETLAGGPVDTQYF.

In this sample, this clonotype turned up a few times. The chain employs TRBV29-1 and TRBJ2-3; 8 bases are shared with TRBD1. The CDR3 length is 16 residues. The germline CDR1 and CDR2 sequences are SQVTM and ANQGSEA. V lost 8 bases to trimming and J lost 2 bases; unmatched junction nucleotides: 15. CDR3 DNA sequence: TGCAGCTCTACCGGGACAGGAATTTCCCACACAGATACGCAGTATTTT. Translating it yields CSSTGTGISHTDTQYF.

This clonotype was counted ten times or more. The chain uses TRBV6-5 and TRBJ1-3; D gene ambiguous. Trimming removed 2 bases at V and 2 bases at J, with 19 bases between. Germline CDR1 is MNHEY and CDR2 is SVGAGI. CDR3 length: 18 amino acids. The CDR3 loop reads CASSYTSAPSTPGNTIYF. The DNA for the CDR3 is TGTGCCAGCAGTTACACGTCGGCACCTTCTACGCCTGGAAACACCATATATTTT.

This clonotype showed up just a few times. The rearrangement uses TRBV27 and TRBJ1-5; 7 bases fit TRBD1. The CDR3 is 14 residues long. The ends lost 5 bases at V and 4 bases at J; junction bases unmatched: 5. Germline V lookup: CDR1 MNHEY, CDR2 SMNVEV (reference sequence). In nucleotides, the CDR3 is TGTGCCAGCAGTCCACAGGGGAGGAATCAGCCCCAGCATTTT. Encoded protein: CASSPQGRNQPQHF.

In its sample, this clonotype was seen many times. CDR3: CASRKRAGYEQYV. The CDR3 DNA reads as TGTGCCAGCAGAAAAAGAGCGGGGTATGAGCAGTACGTC. V usage is TRBV6-1 and J usage is TRBJ2-7; 7 nucleotides align to TRBD2. The CDR3 is 13 residues long. Germline values: CDR1 MNHNS, CDR2 SASEGT. V shed 6 bases and J 7 bases; nucleotides not matched to a gene: 9.

This clonotype was seen repeatedly, ten times or more. The chain uses TRBV10-3 and TRBJ1-1; 8 bases agree with TRBD1. The CDR3 loop spans 12 amino acids. Germline V CDR1 and CDR2: ENHRY, SYGVKD. J was trimmed by 7 bases and V by 7 bases; bases with no gene match: 5. The CDR3 sequence: CAITRGQGEAFF. The DNA for the CDR3 is TGTGCCATCACCAGAGGACAGGGTGAAGCTTTCTTT.

This clonotype was detected only a few times. The chain has TRBV7-2 and TRBJ2-5; either TRBD1 or TRBD2 may supply D (5 bases each). The CDR3 runs 15 residues. Trimming removed 1 base from V and 6 bases from J, with 15 bases in between. Germline lookup yields CDR1 SGHTA and CDR2 FQGNSA. The CDR3 loop is CASSLVGTFEQTQYF. CDR3 DNA sequence: TGTGCCAGCAGCTTAGTAGGGACGTTCGAACAGACCCAGTACTTC. The full variable domain, rest sourced from reference TRBV7-2 and TRBJ2-5, is GAGVSQSPSNKVTEKGKDVELRCDPISGHTALYWYRQSLGQGLEFLIYFQGNSAPDKSGLPSDRFSAERTGGSVSTLTIQRTQQEDSAVYLCASSLVGTFEQTQYFGPGTRLLVL.

This clonotype occurred many times. The chain uses TRBV4-1 and TRBJ2-5; D is ambiguous. The CDR3 is made up of 12 amino acids. From germline, CDR1 is MGHRA and CDR2 YSYEKL. V was cut by 0 bases and J by 4 bases, with 3 bases left in between. In nucleotides, the CDR3 is TGCGCCAGCAGCCAAGACGTAGAGACCCAGTACTTC. Its translation: CASSQDVETQYF.